A selection of T cell receptor beta chains follows, all from one sample in a study of blood T cell repertoires in COVID-19. Sequencing was performed with immunoSEQ multiplex PCR; in TCRdb, only in-frame clones are kept and a portion is missing. The repertoire includes fewer than 350,000 clones, 90% of them detected once, and 6.5% to 8% sits in the top ten. Material for sequencing was peripheral blood. The source is a woman younger than 45 with COVID-19, enrolled during active disease. Both conserved end residues are part of each CDR3. Each record gives: J gene, D gene, CDR3 length, clone size, V gene, CDR3 DNA, CDR3 protein. A D gene is named only where the DNA matches it firmly. Size tells how often a clone was seen (once, few, many) or the class of an expanded clone, and some rows leave it out.

J: TRBJ1-1
D: -
length: 14
size: -
V: TRBV2
DNA: TGTGCCAGCAGTGAGGGAGGTTCGAACACTGAAGCTTTCTTT
CDR3: CASSEGGSNTEAFF

J: TRBJ2-3
D: -
length: 15
size: -
V: TRBV18
DNA: TGTGCCAGCTCACTCACAGGGTCTAGCACAGATACGCAGTATTTT
CDR3: CASSLTGSSTDTQYF

J: TRBJ2-7
D: TRBD1
length: 12
size: -
V: TRBV28
DNA: TGTGCCAGCAGTCCCGACAGGGGCGAGCAGTACTTC
CDR3: CASSPDRGEQYF

J: TRBJ2-7
D: -
length: 14
size: -
V: TRBV4-2
DNA: TGTGCCAGCAGCCACTTCGGAGGGACCTACGAGCAGTACTTC
CDR3: CASSHFGGTYEQYF

J: TRBJ1-4
D: TRBD1
length: 16
size: -
V: TRBV3-1/TRBV3-2
DNA: TGTGCCAGCAGCCTCACCACAGGGGGCAAGGGGGAAAAACTGTTTTTT
CDR3: CASSLTTGGKGEKLFF

J: TRBJ1-2
D: -
length: 12
size: -
V: TRBV4-3
DNA: TGCGCCAGCAGCCAGGGGGCGGGTGGCTACACCTTC
CDR3: CASSQGAGGYTF

J: TRBJ1-6
D: -
length: 15
size: -
V: TRBV10-1
DNA: TGCGCCAGCAGTGAAGAGGCAGGGGATAATTCACCCCTCCACTTT
CDR3: CASSEEAGDNSPLHF

J: TRBJ1-5
D: -
length: 13
size: -
V: TRBV6-6
DNA: TGTGCCAGCAGCCTCACACGTAATCAGCCCCAGCATTTT
CDR3: CASSLTRNQPQHF

J: TRBJ1-6
D: -
length: 14
size: -
V: TRBV19
DNA: TGTGCCAGTAGGGGGACATGGGGACATTCACCCCTCCACTTT
CDR3: CASRGTWGHSPLHF

J: TRBJ1-1
D: -
length: 16
size: -
V: TRBV7-7
DNA: TGTGCTAGCAGTCAAACCCCCGAGAAGATTAACACTGAAGCTTTCTTT
CDR3: CASSQTPEKINTEAFF

J: TRBJ2-3
D: -
length: 13
size: -
V: TRBV5-1
DNA: TGCGCCAGCAGCTTACAGGGCGGGGATACGCAGTATTTT
CDR3: CASSLQGGDTQYF

J: TRBJ2-1
D: TRBD2
length: 16
size: -
V: TRBV9
DNA: TGTGCCAGCAGCATAGGACTAGCGGGAGCCTACAATGAGCAGTTCTTC
CDR3: CASSIGLAGAYNEQFF

J: TRBJ1-6
D: -
length: 14
size: once
V: TRBV3-1/TRBV3-2
DNA: TGTGCCAGCAGCCATCGTGGGGGGGGTTCACCCCTCCACTTT
CDR3: CASSHRGGGSPLHF

J: TRBJ2-3
D: -
length: 15
size: -
V: TRBV5-4
DNA: TGTGCCAGCAGCTTGTACGCCGCGGGCACAGATACGCAGTATTTT
CDR3: CASSLYAAGTDTQYF

J: TRBJ1-4
D: -
length: 15
size: -
V: TRBV5-8
DNA: TGTGCCAGCAGCTTGGAGCCGAGACGGGATGAAAAACTGTTTTTT
CDR3: CASSLEPRRDEKLFF

J: TRBJ1-2
D: -
length: 11
size: -
V: TRBV20-1
DNA: TGCAGTGCTAGTCGGGTAGAGGGCTACACCTTC
CDR3: CSASRVEGYTF

J: TRBJ1-2
D: -
length: 12
size: -
V: TRBV18
DNA: TGTGCCAGCTCACCGCCCCAGGGGGGCTACACCTTC
CDR3: CASSPPQGGYTF

J: TRBJ1-1
D: TRBD1
length: 15
size: -
V: TRBV4-3
DNA: TGCGCCAGCAGCCAGATGGGACAGGGCCCGACTGAAGCTTTCTTT
CDR3: CASSQMGQGPTEAFF

J: TRBJ2-1
D: TRBD2
length: 15
size: -
V: TRBV10-2
DNA: TGCGCCAGCAGTGAGCCGGGACTAGCGAGGTATGAGCAGTTCTTC
CDR3: CASSEPGLARYEQFF

J: TRBJ2-2
D: TRBD2
length: 17
size: -
V: TRBV19
DNA: TGTGCCAGTAAAGCCCTGACTAGCGGACGTTGGACCGGGGAGCTGTTTTTT
CDR3: CASKALTSGRWTGELFF

J: TRBJ2-5
D: TRBD2
length: 17
size: -
V: TRBV6-2/TRBV6-3
DNA: TGTGCCAGCAGTTACGCCCGTCGAGCGGGAGTCCAAGAGACCCAGTACTTC
CDR3: CASSYARRAGVQETQYF

J: TRBJ2-3
D: TRBD1
length: 15
size: -
V: TRBV19
DNA: TGTGCCAGTAGTCCCCTGAGGGACAGTGAAGATACGCAGTATTTT
CDR3: CASSPLRDSEDTQYF

J: TRBJ1-1
D: TRBD1
length: 14
size: -
V: TRBV19
DNA: TGTGCCAGTAGTTCCGACAGGGAAAGTACTGAAGCTTTCTTT
CDR3: CASSSDRESTEAFF

J: TRBJ2-7
D: -
length: 14
size: -
V: TRBV2
DNA: TGTGCCAGCAGTCAGGGTCGCCCTACGTACGAGCAGTACTTC
CDR3: CASSQGRPTYEQYF

J: TRBJ2-1
D: TRBD1
length: 15
size: once
V: TRBV10-3
DNA: TGTGCCATCAGTGGGAGACAGGGGCTCGACAATGAGCAGTTCTTC
CDR3: CAISGRQGLDNEQFF

J: TRBJ2-1
D: -
length: 16
size: -
V: TRBV19
DNA: TGTGCCAGTAGTTTAGGGGGAGGGCTTTCTCACAATGAGCAGTTCTTC
CDR3: CASSLGGGLSHNEQFF

J: TRBJ1-1
D: TRBD1
length: 12
size: few
V: TRBV6-1
DNA: TGTGCCAGCAGTGAAAGGGGGCTTGAAGCTTTCTTT
CDR3: CASSERGLEAFF

J: TRBJ2-1
D: TRBD2
length: 15
size: -
V: TRBV24-1
DNA: TGTGCCACCAGTGATTCGGGACTACTCGGCAATGAGCAGTTCTTC
CDR3: CATSDSGLLGNEQFF

J: TRBJ1-5
D: -
length: 14
size: -
V: TRBV6-2/TRBV6-3
DNA: TGTGCCAGCAGTTACGGGGGGAGCAATCAGCCCCAGCATTTT
CDR3: CASSYGGSNQPQHF

J: TRBJ2-6
D: -
length: 14
size: -
V: TRBV6-1
DNA: TGTGCCAGCAGTGAACTATCTGGGGCCAACGTCCTGACTTTC
CDR3: CASSELSGANVLTF

J: TRBJ2-7
D: TRBD2
length: 18
size: -
V: TRBV15
DNA: TGTGCCACCAGCAGAGGGACTAGCGGAGGACAAGGTTCCTACGAGCAGTACTTC
CDR3: CATSRGTSGGQGSYEQYF

J: TRBJ2-7
D: -
length: 16
size: -
V: TRBV3-1/TRBV3-2
DNA: TGTGCCAGCAGCCGAAACCCTTCGGGGAGGATCTACGAGCAGTACTTC
CDR3: CASSRNPSGRIYEQYF

J: TRBJ2-7
D: TRBD1
length: 14
size: -
V: TRBV7-3
DNA: TGTGCCAGCAGCTTGGCAGGGGGCAGCTACGAGCAGTACTTC
CDR3: CASSLAGGSYEQYF

J: TRBJ2-1
D: TRBD2
length: 14
size: -
V: TRBV5-1
DNA: TGCGCCAGCAGCTTGAGACTAGCCAACAATGAGCAGTTCTTC
CDR3: CASSLRLANNEQFF

J: TRBJ1-5
D: -
length: 13
size: -
V: TRBV2
DNA: TGTGCCAGCACCACATCGTTCAATCAGCCCCAGCATTTT
CDR3: CASTTSFNQPQHF

J: TRBJ2-7
D: -
length: 15
size: -
V: TRBV4-2
DNA: TGTGCCAGCAGCCAAGTCTCGGGAGCCTCCTACGAGCAGTACTTC
CDR3: CASSQVSGASYEQYF